The rows below give T cell receptor beta chains drawn from one sample of a study of blood T cell repertoires in COVID-19. TCRdb's copy holds only in-frame clones and misses some; the assay was immunoSEQ multiplex PCR. The table lists 250,000 to 350,000 clones, 70% to 90% of them singletons. Input material: peripheral blood. These receptors all come from a woman aged 25 to 39 who had recovered from COVID-19. The CDR3 runs from the conserved cysteine through the conserved F or W. The order of the fields is D gene, J gene, clone size, V gene, CDR3 DNA, CDR3 protein. A D gene is named only where the DNA matches it firmly. A row's size may be missing; if present it is once, few, many or a size class.

-,TRBJ1-2,few,TRBV30,TGTGCCTGGAGTGCGAACCTAGGGGCCCCCCCCGATGGCTACACCTTC,CAWSANLGAPPDGYTF
-,TRBJ2-3,-,TRBV6-5,TGTGCCAGTGACGAAGGGGACTCCACAGATACGCAGTATTTT,CASDEGDSTDTQYF
-,TRBJ2-2,-,TRBV2,TGTGCCAGCAGTGCGTTACGGGGGAACACCGGGGAGCTGTTTTTT,CASSALRGNTGELFF
-,TRBJ1-6,-,TRBV5-1,TGCGCCAGCAGCTTGGCGGGAAAAAATTCACCCCTCCACTTT,CASSLAGKNSPLHF
-,TRBJ1-5,-,TRBV4-1,TGCGCCAGCAGCCAAGAAGTCAGGGCTGGGGTTAGCAATCAGCCCCAGCATTTT,CASSQEVRAGVSNQPQHF
TRBD2,TRBJ2-1,-,TRBV29-1,TGCAGCGTTGAAGGTACTCTAGCGGGGGACAATGAGCAGTTCTTC,CSVEGTLAGDNEQFF
-,TRBJ1-4,-,TRBV7-2,TGTGCCAGCCGAAATTTAGCTAATGAAAAACTGTTTTTT,CASRNLANEKLFF
TRBD1,TRBJ2-2,-,TRBV27,TGTGCCAGCAGTTTATACCTCGACAGGGGCGGAGGGTCCGGGGAGCTGTTTTTT,CASSLYLDRGGGSGELFF
-,TRBJ2-2,-,TRBV9,TGTGCAGACACCAAGCCTTCCGGGGAGCTGTTTTTT,CADTKPSGELFF
-,TRBJ1-2,-,TRBV6-5,TGTGCCAGCCACTTAGAGGGCTACACCTTC,CASHLEGYTF
-,TRBJ2-4,-,TRBV15,TGTGCCACCAGCAGAGATCGTGGGAGAAACATTCAGTACTTC,CATSRDRGRNIQYF
-,TRBJ1-1,-,TRBV29-1,TGCAGCGTTGACGGTTGGAACACTGAAGCTTTCTTT,CSVDGWNTEAFF
-,TRBJ2-2,-,TRBV9,TGTGCCAGCAGCGTACAGGGTCTCGGGGAGCTGTTTTTT,CASSVQGLGELFF
-,TRBJ2-7,-,TRBV4-1,TGCGCCAGCAGCCAAGTTGAAGGGGCCTACGAGCAGTACTTC,CASSQVEGAYEQYF
-,TRBJ2-3,-,TRBV4-3,TGCGCCAGCAGCCAAGATGTCGGGGGGCGGAATACGCAGTATTTT,CASSQDVGGRNTQYF
-,TRBJ1-4,-,TRBV20-1,TGCAGTGCTAGCTCTGAAAAACTGTTTTTT,CSASSEKLFF
-,TRBJ2-2,few,TRBV15,TGTGCCACCAGCAGACAGGGTTTTACCGGGGAGCTGTTTTTT,CATSRQGFTGELFF
-,TRBJ2-3,-,TRBV7-2,TGTGCCAGCAGCTCTAGTAGCACAGATACGCAGTATTTT,CASSSSSTDTQYF
-,TRBJ1-5,-,TRBV20-1,TGCAGTGCTAGTAGCAGGGTTAATCAGCCCCAGCATTTT,CSASSRVNQPQHF
-,TRBJ2-7,-,TRBV24-1,TGTGCCACCAGTGATGGACATTCCCCCTACGAGCAGTACTTC,CATSDGHSPYEQYF
-,TRBJ1-2,once,TRBV5-5,TGTGCCAGCAGCTTGCTCGTTGGGGGCAGTAGCGGCTACACCTTC,CASSLLVGGSSGYTF
-,TRBJ2-4,-,TRBV4-2,TGTGCCAGCAGCCAAGTGGGACACCTGAACATTCAGTACTTC,CASSQVGHLNIQYF
-,TRBJ1-2,-,TRBV6-2/TRBV6-3,TGTGCCAGCAGTAAACGGGACTCCCTTACCTATGGCTACACCTTC,CASSKRDSLTYGYTF
-,TRBJ1-6,-,TRBV28,TGTGCCACAGGGGCCTATAATTCACCCCTCCACTTT,CATGAYNSPLHF
TRBD1,TRBJ1-1,-,TRBV5-5,TGTGCCAGCAGCCCTCCGGACAGGGGAATGTTGGCTTTCTTT,CASSPPDRGMLAFF
-,TRBJ2-2,-,TRBV21-1,TGTGCCAGCAGGGGACTAGCGGGGGGAACGAACACCGGGGAGCTGTTTTTT,CASRGLAGGTNTGELFF
-,TRBJ1-4,-,TRBV5-1,TGCGCCAGCAGCACGGACGGGATTGCAACTAATGAAAAACTGTTTTTT,CASSTDGIATNEKLFF
TRBD2,TRBJ2-2,-,TRBV28,TGTGCCAGCAGTCTCCTAGCGGGGTGGACCGGGGAGCTGTTTTTT,CASSLLAGWTGELFF
-,TRBJ1-2,-,TRBV5-1,TGCGCCAGCAGCTTGGGCGGGCGACAGGACGTTTTGGTCTATGGCTACACCTTC,CASSLGGRQDVLVYGYTF
TRBD2,TRBJ2-3,-,TRBV6-2/TRBV6-3,TGTGCCAGCAGTTACGTCAGCGGGAAAGATACGCAGTATTTT,CASSYVSGKDTQYF
-,TRBJ1-6,-,TRBV6-2/TRBV6-3,TGTGCCAGCAGTTACCTCGTGACAGCGGGGTTTAATTCACCCCTCCACTTT,CASSYLVTAGFNSPLHF
-,TRBJ2-7,-,TRBV2,TGTGCCAGCACCGGTTACTACGAGCAGTACTTC,CASTGYYEQYF
-,TRBJ1-1,-,TRBV6-1,TGTGCCAGCAGTGAAGCTGGAACAGCGAACACTGAAGCTTTCTTT,CASSEAGTANTEAFF
-,TRBJ2-5,-,TRBV7-2,TGTGCCAGCAGCTCCGTGTCTGGACACAGCCAAGAGACCCAGTACTTC,CASSSVSGHSQETQYF
-,TRBJ2-2,-,TRBV2,TGTGCCAGCAGTGGAAGTCAGGGGGGCACCGGGGAGCTGTTTTTT,CASSGSQGGTGELFF
TRBD1,TRBJ2-7,-,TRBV27,TGTGCCAGCAGTATCCGGACAGGGGGCTTCTACGAGCAGTACTTC,CASSIRTGGFYEQYF
-,TRBJ1-3,-,TRBV21-1,TGTGCCAGCAGCAATACAGGTTACTCTGGAAACACCATATATTTT,CASSNTGYSGNTIYF
-,TRBJ1-1,-,TRBV10-3,TGTGCCATCAGTGAAGGCTACGAGGGCGGCACTGAAGCTTTCTTT,CAISEGYEGGTEAFF
TRBD1,TRBJ1-2,-,TRBV19,TGTGCCAGTAGTATAGCTGGACAGGGTGGCTATGGCTACACCTTC,CASSIAGQGGYGYTF
-,TRBJ2-7,-,TRBV5-1,TGCGCCAGCAGCTTGGTTGCCAGCTCCTACGAGCAGTACTTC,CASSLVASSYEQYF
-,TRBJ1-2,-,TRBV14,TGTGCCAGCAGCCAAGATCTAGGCTATGGCTACACCTTC,CASSQDLGYGYTF
-,TRBJ1-4,once,TRBV28,TGTGCCAGTCAATTAGGACAGAGAGATGAAAAACTGTTTTTT,CASQLGQRDEKLFF
TRBD1,TRBJ2-1,few,TRBV7-3,TGTGCCAGCAGCCCCCAGACAGGGAGCAATGAGCAGTTCTTC,CASSPQTGSNEQFF
-,TRBJ2-7,-,TRBV20-1,TGCAGTGCTAGTTTGCGGTCCTCGCGGGACGAGCAGTACTTC,CSASLRSSRDEQYF
-,TRBJ2-5,-,TRBV29-1,TGCAGCGTTGAAGTACGGCAGGCAGAGACCCAGTACTTC,CSVEVRQAETQYF
TRBD2,TRBJ2-5,-,TRBV11-1,TGTGCCACCAGCGCCGGGGGGGAGACCCAGTACTTC,CATSAGGETQYF
-,TRBJ2-3,-,TRBV6-4,TGTGCCAGCAGTGACCAGGGCACAGATACGCAGTATTTT,CASSDQGTDTQYF
TRBD1,TRBJ2-7,-,TRBV5-4,TGTGCCAGCAGCTTGGCTGCAGGGGGTACCTACGAGCAGTACTTC,CASSLAAGGTYEQYF
TRBD2,TRBJ2-3,-,TRBV5-1,TGCGCCAGCAGCTTGGTGACTAGCGGGGATCCAGGCACAGATACGCAGTATTTT,CASSLVTSGDPGTDTQYF
-,TRBJ2-2,-,TRBV14,TGTGCCAGCAGCCAAGACAGGCCTCCCGGGGAGCTGTTTTTT,CASSQDRPPGELFF
-,TRBJ2-7,-,TRBV5-4,TGTGCCAGCAGCTTGGATCACTTCGAGCAGTACTTC,CASSLDHFEQYF
-,TRBJ1-1,-,TRBV5-8,TGTGCCAGCAGCTTGGCCGTCGGGGTGACTGAAGCTTTCTTT,CASSLAVGVTEAFF
-,TRBJ2-5,-,TRBV4-2,TGTGCCAGCAGCCAAGGGACAGTTCAAGAGACCCAGTACTTC,CASSQGTVQETQYF
-,TRBJ1-2,-,TRBV12-3/TRBV12-4,TGTGCCAGCAGCCCTCAGGCGAACTATGGCTACACCTTC,CASSPQANYGYTF